This T cell receptor beta chain was profiled in a study of identical twins. Notes on the study in general: Less excess twin sharing appeared in beta out-of-frame sequences. Out-of-frame alpha sequences common to twins exhibited an excess of low generation probability. Models came in too low on out-of-frame TCR alpha sharing in monozygotic twins.

This clonotype was seen a few times. What it binds is not known. Each CDR3 protein is one row after TCRdb ran MiXCR on the 5' RACE reads. The sample consists of 1.5 million to 2 million distinct CDR3 sequences, about 32% of them appearing once. CDR3 length: 15 amino acids. Each donor was a healthy Caucasian. The chain has TRBV21-1 and TRBJ1-5; TRBD1 is the table's D call and was not checked against the DNA. TRBV21-1 is noted as a pseudogene. The sample consisted of cord blood. The sequence derives from a newborn girl in good health. The CDR3 region is CASSEKTGANQPQHF. Here the CDR3 DNA reads TGTGCCAGCAGCGAAAAAACAGGGGCGAATCAGCCCCAGCATTTT.